This T cell receptor (beta chain) stems from a study of response to subunit inactivated influenza vaccine. TCRdb itself ran the RT-PCR reads through MiXCR, one entry per CDR3 protein. This sample has roughly 520,000 distinct CDR3 sequences, with about 25% found just once. The clonotype comes from a man aged 50 or older who received an inactivated influenza vaccine. The sequences come from CD4+ T cells sorted from PBMCs, collected around 5 days after vaccination.

The chain's CDR3 is CAISQGLAGTYNEQFF. CDR3 sequence (DNA): TGTGCCATCAGTCAAGGACTAGCGGGCACCTACAATGAGCAGTTCTTC. The chain combines TRBV10-3 with TRBJ2-1; 11 bases agree with TRBD2. Trimming took 5 bases from V and 2 from J; bases not matched to a gene: 5. This CDR3 is built from 16 residues. From germline, CDR1 is ENHRY and CDR2 SYGVKD.